The T cell receptor beta chain described here comes from a study of blood T cell repertoires in COVID-19. From germline, CDR1 is SEHNR and CDR2 FQNEAQ (reference sequence). Trimming pared 3 bases from V and 4 bases from J, leaving 7 bases between. This CDR3 region has 13 residues. Some clones are missing from TCRdb's copy, which holds only in-frame ones; the method was immunoSEQ multiplex PCR. The sample contains 150,000 or so clones, 80% to 85% of which appear only once. A remark on this clone: Other DNA sequences of this sample code for an identical CDR3.

The study assigned cohorts using participant-reported clinical history. The rearrangement links TRBV7-9 to TRBJ1-3, with TRBD1 as a possible D gene (6 bases). The sequence was collected from a man aged 65 to 85 who had been exposed to COVID-19. The sample comprised PBMCs or T cells enriched from blood (not recorded which). For the CDR3, the DNA is TGTGCCAGCAGCTTGGGGGCAGGAAACACCATATATTTT. Its protein product is CASSLGAGNTIYF.